This TCR beta chain stems from a study of Ad26.COV2.S vaccination and SARS-CoV-2 variants. Looking at the study overall: Within the COV1001 Ad26.COV2.S trial arm, the donor was enrolled. By the intramuscular route, Ad26.COV2.S was given once, or twice 56 days apart.

Remarks on this clone: Its antigen is unidentified.

Study-level results: Vaccinees reportedly had broad spike-specific CD8+ and CD4+ T cell responses. Spike-specific TCR breadth was greater after Ad26.COV2.S than placebo.

Looked up from germline, CDR1 is LNHDA and CDR2 is SQIVND (reference sequence). This CDR3 is 14 amino acids long. V gave up 3 bases and J gave up 1 base; unmatched junction bases: 0. Indicated treatment: over 15 received Ad26.COV2.S at low or high dose, single or two shots; 5 received placebo; per-sample allocation not given. After the first vaccine or placebo injection, samples were drawn on day 63. Repertoires were generated with immunoSEQ multiplex PCR, while TCRdb's copy carries only in-frame clones and drops some. The sample holds 300,000 to 350,000 clones, roughly 88% seen once. The source is a person between 18 and 60 years old who received the Ad26.COV2.S COVID-19 vaccine or a placebo. Sequences were derived from peripheral blood, sampled in a trial of Ad26.COV2.S vaccine versus placebo. The chain employs TRBV19 and TRBJ1-1; TRBD1 aligns across 9 bases. The CDR3 here is CASSMGQGNTEAFF. In DNA, the CDR3 is TGTGCCAGTAGTATGGGACAGGGGAACACTGAAGCTTTCTTT.